The source of this T cell receptor beta chain is a study of cytomegalovirus exposure and HLA in healthy donors. Study-wide results and limits: There was a cluster of highly shared sequence variants that was likely a sequencing artifact. Later analysis found that TCR beta chains associated with HLA were more clonally expanded than other, equally common chains. One variant, a missense change in DCLRE1C, was linked in a later analysis to TCR beta V- and J-gene trimming. As was reported, the HLA-A and HLA-B alleles of most subjects were accurately predicted from TCR beta sequences.

The CDR3 sequence is 12 residues long. The ends lost 7 bases at V and 6 bases at J; junction bases unmatched: 6. CDR1 and CDR2 (germline): SQVTM, ANQGSEA. Regarding this clone: Its cognate antigen is unknown.

PCR involved 60 Vbeta and 13 Jbeta primers. TCRdb's table, derived via immunoSEQ multiplex PCR, lists solely in-frame clones and lacks some. The sample records about 98,000 clones, about three quarters being singletons. V is TRBV29-1 and J is TRBJ1-2; TRBD1 matches at 9 bases. Material: PBMCs. The source is a man aged 40-49 years in good health and CMV-seronegative. The CDR3 DNA sequence: TGCAGCGCCCGGGACAGGGATAATGGCTACACCTTC. Protein sequence: CSARDRDNGYTF.